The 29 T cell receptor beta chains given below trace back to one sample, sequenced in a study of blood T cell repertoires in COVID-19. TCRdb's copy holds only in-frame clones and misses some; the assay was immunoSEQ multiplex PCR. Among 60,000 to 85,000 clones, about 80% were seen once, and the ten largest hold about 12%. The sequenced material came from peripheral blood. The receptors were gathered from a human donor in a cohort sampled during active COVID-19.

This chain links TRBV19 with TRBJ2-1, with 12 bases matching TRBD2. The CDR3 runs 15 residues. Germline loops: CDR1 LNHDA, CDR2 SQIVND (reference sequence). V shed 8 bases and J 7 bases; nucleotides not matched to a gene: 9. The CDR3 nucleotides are TGTGCCAGTTTCCCGACTAGCGGGAGTTGGAATGAGCAGTTCTTC. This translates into CASFPTSGSWNEQFF.

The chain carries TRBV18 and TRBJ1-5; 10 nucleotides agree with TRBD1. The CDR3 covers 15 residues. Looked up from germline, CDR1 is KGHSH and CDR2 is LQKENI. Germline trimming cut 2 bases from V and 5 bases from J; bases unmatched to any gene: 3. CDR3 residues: CASSPATGGYQPQHF. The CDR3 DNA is TGTGCCAGCTCACCAGCGACAGGGGGCTATCAGCCCCAGCATTTT.

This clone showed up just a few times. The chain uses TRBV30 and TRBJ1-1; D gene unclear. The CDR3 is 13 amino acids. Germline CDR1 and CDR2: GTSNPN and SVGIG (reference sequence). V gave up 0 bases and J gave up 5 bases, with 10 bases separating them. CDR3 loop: CAWSVREQTEAFF. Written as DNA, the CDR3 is TGTGCCTGGAGTGTACGGGAGCAGACTGAAGCTTTCTTT.

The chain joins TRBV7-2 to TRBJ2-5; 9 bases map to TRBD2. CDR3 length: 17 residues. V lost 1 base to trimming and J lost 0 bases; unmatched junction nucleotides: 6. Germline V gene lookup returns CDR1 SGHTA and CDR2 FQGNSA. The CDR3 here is CASSLGSGGPDQETQYF. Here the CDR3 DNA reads TGTGCCAGCAGCTTAGGGAGCGGGGGGCCCGACCAAGAGACCCAGTACTTC. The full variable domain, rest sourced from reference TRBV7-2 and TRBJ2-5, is GAGVSQSPSNKVTEKGKDVELRCDPISGHTALYWYRQSLGQGLEFLIYFQGNSAPDKSGLPSDRFSAERTGGSVSTLTIQRTQQEDSAVYLCASSLGSGGPDQETQYFGPGTRLLVL.

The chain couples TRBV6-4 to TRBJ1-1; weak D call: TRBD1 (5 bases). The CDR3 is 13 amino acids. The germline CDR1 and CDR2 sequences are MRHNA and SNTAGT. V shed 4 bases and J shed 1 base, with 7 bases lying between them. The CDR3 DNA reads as TGTGCCAGCAGTGCAGGACAGAACACTGAAGCTTTCTTT. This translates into CASSAGQNTEAFF.

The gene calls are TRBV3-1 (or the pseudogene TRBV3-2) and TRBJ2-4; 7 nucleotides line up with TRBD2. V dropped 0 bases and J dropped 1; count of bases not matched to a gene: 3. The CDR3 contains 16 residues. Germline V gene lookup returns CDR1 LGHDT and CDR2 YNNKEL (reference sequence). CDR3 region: CASSQEGGGAKNIQYF. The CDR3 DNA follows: TGTGCCAGCAGCCAAGAAGGCGGGGGTGCCAAAAACATTCAGTACTTC.

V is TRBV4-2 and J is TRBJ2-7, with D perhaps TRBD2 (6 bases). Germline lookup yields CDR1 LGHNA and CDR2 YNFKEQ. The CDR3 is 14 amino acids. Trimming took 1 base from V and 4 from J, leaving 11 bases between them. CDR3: CASSQGGRGYEQYF. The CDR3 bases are TGTGCCAGCAGCCAAGGTGGTCGGGGGTACGAGCAGTACTTC.

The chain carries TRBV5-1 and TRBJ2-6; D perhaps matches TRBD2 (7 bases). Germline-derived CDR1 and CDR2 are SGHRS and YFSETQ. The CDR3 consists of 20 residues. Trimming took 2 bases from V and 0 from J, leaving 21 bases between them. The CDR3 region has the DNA TGCGCCAGCAGCTTAAGTTTCTTAGGGGGGGGGACCTCTGGGGCCAACGTCCTGACTTTC. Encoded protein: CASSLSFLGGGTSGANVLTF.

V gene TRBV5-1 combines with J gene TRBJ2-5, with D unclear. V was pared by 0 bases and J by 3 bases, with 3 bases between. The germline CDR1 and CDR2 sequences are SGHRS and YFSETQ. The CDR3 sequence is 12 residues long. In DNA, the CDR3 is TGCGCCAGCAGCTTGGCCAAAGAGACCCAGTACTTC. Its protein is CASSLAKETQYF.

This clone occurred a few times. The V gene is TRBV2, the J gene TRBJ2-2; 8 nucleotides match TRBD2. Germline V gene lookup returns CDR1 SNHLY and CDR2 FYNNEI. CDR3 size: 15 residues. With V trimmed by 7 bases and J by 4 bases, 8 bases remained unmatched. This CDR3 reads CASTLGGGTTGELFF. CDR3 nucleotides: TGTGCCAGCACTCTAGGCGGGGGGACCACCGGGGAGCTGTTTTTT. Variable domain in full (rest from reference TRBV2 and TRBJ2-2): EPEVTQTPSHQVTQMGQEVILRCVPISNHLYFYWYRQILGQKVEFLVSFYNNEISEKSEIFDDQFSVERPDGSNFTLKIRSTKLEDSAMYFCASTLGGGTTGELFFGEGSRLTVL.

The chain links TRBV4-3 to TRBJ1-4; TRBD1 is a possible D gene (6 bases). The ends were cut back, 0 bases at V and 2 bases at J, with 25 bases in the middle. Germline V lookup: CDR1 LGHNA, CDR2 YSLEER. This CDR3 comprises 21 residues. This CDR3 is CASSQDSPSGVRVATNEKLFF. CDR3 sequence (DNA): TGCGCCAGCAGCCAAGATTCTCCCTCAGGGGTCCGGGTGGCGACTAATGAAAAACTGTTTTTT.

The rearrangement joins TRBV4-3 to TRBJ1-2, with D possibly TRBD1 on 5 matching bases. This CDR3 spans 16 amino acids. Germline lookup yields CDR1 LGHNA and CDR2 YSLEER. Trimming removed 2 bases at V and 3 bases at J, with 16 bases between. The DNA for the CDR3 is TGCGCCAGCAGCCAATCATCAGGGCTTGGTGACTATGGCTACACCTTC. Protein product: CASSQSSGLGDYGYTF.

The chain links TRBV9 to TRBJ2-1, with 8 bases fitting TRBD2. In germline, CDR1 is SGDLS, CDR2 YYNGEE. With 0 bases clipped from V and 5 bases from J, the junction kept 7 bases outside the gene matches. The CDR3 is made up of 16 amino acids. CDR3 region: CASSVAGASGHNEQFF. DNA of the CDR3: TGTGCCAGCAGCGTAGCTGGAGCTAGCGGGCACAATGAGCAGTTCTTC. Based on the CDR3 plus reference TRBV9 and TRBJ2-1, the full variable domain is DSGVTQTPKHLITATGQRVTLRCSPRSGDLSVYWYQQSLDQGLQFLIQYYNGEERAKGNILERFSAQQFPDLHSELNLSSLELGDSALYFCASSVAGASGHNEQFFGPGTRLTVL.

The CDR3 protein is CATSGGLTNEKLFF. As DNA, the CDR3 is TGTGCCACCTCGGGGGGGCTCACTAATGAAAAACTGTTTTTT. The chain links TRBV27 to TRBJ1-4; TRBD1 might be the D (6 bases). Germline V gene lookup returns CDR1 MNHEY and CDR2 SMNVEV (reference sequence). Trimming cost V 10 bases and J 2 bases, with 14 bases left between them. The CDR3 runs to 14 residues.

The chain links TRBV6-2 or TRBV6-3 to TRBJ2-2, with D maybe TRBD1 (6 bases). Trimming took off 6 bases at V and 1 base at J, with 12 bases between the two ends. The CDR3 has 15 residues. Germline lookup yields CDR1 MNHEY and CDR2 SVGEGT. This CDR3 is CASRYNRVNTGELFF. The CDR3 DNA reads TGTGCCAGCAGATACAACAGGGTGAACACCGGGGAGCTGTTTTTT.

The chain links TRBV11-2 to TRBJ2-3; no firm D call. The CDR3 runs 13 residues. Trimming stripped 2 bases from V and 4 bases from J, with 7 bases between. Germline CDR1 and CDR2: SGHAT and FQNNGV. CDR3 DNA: TGTGCCAGCAGCTTAAATAGTGCAGATACGCAGTATTTT. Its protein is CASSLNSADTQYF.

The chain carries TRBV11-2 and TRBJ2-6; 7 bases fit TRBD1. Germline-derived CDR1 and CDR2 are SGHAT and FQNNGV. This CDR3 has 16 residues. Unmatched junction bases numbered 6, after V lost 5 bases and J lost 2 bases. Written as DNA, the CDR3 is TGTGCCAGCAGCCCCCGAGGGGGCGCTGGGGCCAACGTCCTGACTTTC. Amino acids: CASSPRGGAGANVLTF.

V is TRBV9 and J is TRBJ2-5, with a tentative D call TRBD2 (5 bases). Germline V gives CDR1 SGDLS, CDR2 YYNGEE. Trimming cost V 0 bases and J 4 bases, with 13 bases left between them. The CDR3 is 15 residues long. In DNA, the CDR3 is TGTGCCAGCAGCGTAGATACGGCAGGAGGAGAGACCCAGTACTTC. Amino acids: CASSVDTAGGETQYF.

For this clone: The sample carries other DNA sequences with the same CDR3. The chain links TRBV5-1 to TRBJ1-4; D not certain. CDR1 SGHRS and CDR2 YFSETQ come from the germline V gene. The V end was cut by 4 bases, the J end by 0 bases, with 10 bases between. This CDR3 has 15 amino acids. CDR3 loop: CASSLDPATNEKLFF. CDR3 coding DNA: TGCGCCAGCAGCCTAGACCCTGCAACTAATGAAAAACTGTTTTTT.

CDR3 sequence (DNA): TGTGCCAGCAGTCGCGGGGAGTACCTCAATGAGACCCAGTACTTC. Residues: CASSRGEYLNETQYF. This chain connects TRBV27 to TRBJ2-5, with TRBD2 as a possible D gene (6 bases). This CDR3 is 15 amino acids long. Looked up from germline, CDR1 is MNHEY and CDR2 is SMNVEV (reference sequence). Trimming pared 5 bases from V and 5 bases from J, leaving 18 bases between.

CDR3 in DNA: TGTGCCAGCAGGATAGCGGGGAAGGCAGATACGCAGTATTTT. This codes for CASRIAGKADTQYF. The V call is TRBV6-5, the J call TRBJ2-3; the match to TRBD2 covers 8 bases. The CDR3 runs to 14 residues. Germline CDR1 is MNHEY and CDR2 is SVGAGI. J was trimmed by 4 bases and V by 6 bases; bases with no gene match: 6.

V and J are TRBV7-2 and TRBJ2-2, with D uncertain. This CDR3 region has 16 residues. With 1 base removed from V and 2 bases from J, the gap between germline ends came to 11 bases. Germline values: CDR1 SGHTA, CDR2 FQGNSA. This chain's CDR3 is CASSLVWRSNTGELFF. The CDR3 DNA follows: TGTGCCAGCAGCTTAGTTTGGCGGAGCAACACCGGGGAGCTGTTTTTT.

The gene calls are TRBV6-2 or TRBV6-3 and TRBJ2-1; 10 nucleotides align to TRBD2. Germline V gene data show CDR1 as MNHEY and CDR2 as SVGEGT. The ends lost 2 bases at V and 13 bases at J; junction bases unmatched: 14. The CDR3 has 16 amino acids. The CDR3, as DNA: TGTGCCAGCAGTTACCGTGGCCTTACTAGCGGGACCCTTCAGTTCTTC. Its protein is CASSYRGLTSGTLQFF.

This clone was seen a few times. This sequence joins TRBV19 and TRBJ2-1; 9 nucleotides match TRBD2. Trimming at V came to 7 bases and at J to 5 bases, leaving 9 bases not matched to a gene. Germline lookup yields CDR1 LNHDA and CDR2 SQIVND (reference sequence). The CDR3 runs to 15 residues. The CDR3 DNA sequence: TGTGCCAGTACGGGGCGGGAGGGCCTAGACAATGAGCAGTTCTTC. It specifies CASTGREGLDNEQFF.

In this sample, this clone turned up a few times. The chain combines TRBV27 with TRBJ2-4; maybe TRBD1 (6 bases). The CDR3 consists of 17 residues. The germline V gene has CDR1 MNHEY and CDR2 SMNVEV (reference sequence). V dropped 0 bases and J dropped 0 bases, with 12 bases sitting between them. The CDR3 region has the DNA TGTGCCAGCAGTTTATCGGGGACACAACTAGCCAAAAACATTCAGTACTTC. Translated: CASSLSGTQLAKNIQYF.

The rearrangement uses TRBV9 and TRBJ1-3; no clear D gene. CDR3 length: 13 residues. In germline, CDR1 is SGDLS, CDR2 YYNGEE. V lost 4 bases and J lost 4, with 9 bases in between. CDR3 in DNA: TGTGCCAGCAGCCCTAGAGTGGGAAACACCATATATTTT. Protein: CASSPRVGNTIYF.

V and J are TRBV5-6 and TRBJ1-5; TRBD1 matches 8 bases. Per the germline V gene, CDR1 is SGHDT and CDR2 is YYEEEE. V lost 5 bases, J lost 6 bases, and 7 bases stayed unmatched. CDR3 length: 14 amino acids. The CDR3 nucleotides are TGTGCCAGCAGTAAGGACAGGGCTTCTCAGCCCCAGCATTTT. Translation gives CASSKDRASQPQHF. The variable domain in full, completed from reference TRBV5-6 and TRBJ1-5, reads DAGVTQSPTHLIKTRGQQVTLRCSPKSGHDTVSWYQQALGQGPQFIFQYYEEEERQRGNFPDRFSGHQFPNYSSELNVNALLLGDSALYLCASSKDRASQPQHFGDGTRLSIL.

The CDR3 is CASSQQGGPNYGYTF. CDR3 coding DNA: TGTGCCAGTAGTCAGCAAGGGGGCCCTAACTATGGCTACACCTTC. The rearrangement joins TRBV19 to TRBJ1-2; 7 bases are shared with TRBD1. Germline V gives CDR1 LNHDA, CDR2 SQIVND (reference sequence). The CDR3 extends over 15 amino acids. With 5 bases clipped from V and 0 bases from J, the junction kept 6 bases outside the gene matches. The full variable domain, completed using reference TRBV19 and TRBJ1-2, is DGGITQSPKYLFRKEGQNVTLSCEQNLNHDAMYWYRQDPGQGLRLIYYSQIVNDFQKGDIAEGYSVSREKKESFPLTVTSAQKNPTAFYLCASSQQGGPNYGYTFGSGTRLTVV.

The CDR3 nucleotides read TGTGCCAGCAGACCGGGGACAGGCACTGAAGCTTTCTTT. Amino acids: CASRPGTGTEAFF. J is TRBJ1-1 and V is TRBV11-3; the match to TRBD1 covers 8 bases. The CDR3 loop spans 13 amino acids. Germline assignment: CDR1 SGHNT and CDR2 YENEEA. V lost 6 bases to trimming and J lost 4 bases; unmatched junction nucleotides: 4.